This T cell receptor (beta chain) comes out of a study of blood T cell repertoires in COVID-19. Overall study: The United States, Italy and Spain provided the acute and convalescent COVID-19 samples. Sources were T cells, B-cell-depleted T cells, or PBMCs; the material itself was cDNA or gDNA.

Germline CDR1 reads SGHTA; CDR2 reads FQGNSA. The trim removed 1 base at V and 5 bases at J, leaving 4 bases unmatched. The CDR3 extends over 14 amino acids. Under the authors' procedure: Estimated nucleated cell counts came from reference gene primer amplification. Clones were sequenced by immunoSEQ multiplex PCR, and TCRdb holds only the in-frame ones, with some missing. The V and J calls and clone size come from that table; D and trimming were worked out from the DNA. The sample consists of 200,000 or so clones, around four fifths of them appearing once. Material for sequencing was peripheral blood. The source is a woman aged 55-69 years who had recovered from COVID-19. The chain combines TRBV7-2 with TRBJ1-2; TRBD1 agrees at 7 bases. The CDR3 protein is CASSLEDRVYGYTF. CDR3 DNA sequence: TGTGCCAGCAGCTTAGAAGACAGGGTATATGGCTACACCTTC.